A single T cell receptor (beta chain) is shown here with its context. This specimen belongs to a study of Graves' ophthalmopathy and Graves' hyperthyroidism. RNA transcripts served as template for amplifying TCR beta CDR3 sequences. The first round was an RT-PCR with HTBI primers, and the second round was a multiplex PCR. Each CDR3 protein is one row after TCRdb ran MiXCR on the multiplex PCR reads. The repertoire consists of some 250,000 distinct CDR3 sequences, with around 45% occurring once and the leading ten covering less than 50%. The sequenced sample consisted of peripheral blood. The TCR sequence derives from an adult man with Graves' ophthalmopathy.

CDR3 sequence (DNA): TGTGCCAGCAGCTTGGAGTCCGGAACATTGAACACTGAAGCTTTCTTT. Its translation is CASSLESGTLNTEAFF. V is TRBV5-5 and J is TRBJ1-1; D is ambiguous. V was clipped by 0 bases and J by 0 bases, with 12 bases between them. CDR1 is SGHKS, CDR2 YYEKEE, per germline (reference sequence). CDR3 size: 16 residues.